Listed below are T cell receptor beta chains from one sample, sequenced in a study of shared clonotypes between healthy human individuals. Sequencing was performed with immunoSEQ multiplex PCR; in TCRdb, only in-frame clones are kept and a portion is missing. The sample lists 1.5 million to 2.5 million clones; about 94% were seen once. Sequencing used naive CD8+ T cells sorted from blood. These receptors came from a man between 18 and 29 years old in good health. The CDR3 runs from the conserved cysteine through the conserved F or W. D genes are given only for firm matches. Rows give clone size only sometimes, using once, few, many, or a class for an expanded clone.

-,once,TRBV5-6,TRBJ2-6,TGTGCCAGCAGCTTGGACGTTACTGGGGCCAACGTCCTGACTTTC,CASSLDVTGANVLTF
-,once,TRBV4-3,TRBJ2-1,TGCGCCAGCAGCCAAGTGAACGGCTACAATGAGCAGTTCTTC,CASSQVNGYNEQFF
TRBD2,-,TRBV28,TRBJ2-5,TGTGCCAGCAGTCGGACAGGCGATAGCGGGGGGGCATTCTCAGGCCAGTACTTC,CASSRTGDSGGAFSGQYF
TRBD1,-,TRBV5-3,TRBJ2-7,TGTGCCAGAATCATCCATCCGACAGGGGGGTACGAGCAGTACTTC,CARIIHPTGGYEQYF
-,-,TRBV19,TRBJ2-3,TGTGCCAGTAGTATCCTTGAATCAGATACGCAGTATTTT,CASSILESDTQYF
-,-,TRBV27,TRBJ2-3,TGTGCCAGCAGATATCAGGGAGATACGCAGTATTTT,CASRYQGDTQYF
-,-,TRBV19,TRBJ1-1,TGTGCCAGTAGTCAGATTAGGACAGTGAACACTGAAGCTTTCTTT,CASSQIRTVNTEAFF
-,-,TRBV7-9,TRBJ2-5,TGTGCCAGCAGCCCTCCTCAGGGGCGGGAGAGCGGAGAGACCCAGTACTTC,CASSPPQGRESGETQYF
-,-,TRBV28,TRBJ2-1,TGTGCCAGCAGTTATGAGGTTGGAGGGGGGGCGAATGAGCAGTTCTTC,CASSYEVGGGANEQFF
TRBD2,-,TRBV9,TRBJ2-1,TGTGCCAGCAGCCGGGGACTAGCGGGCATTAAGGAGGAGTTCTTC,CASSRGLAGIKEEFF
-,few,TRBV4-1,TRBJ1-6,TGCGCCAGCAGCCCCGGCGACCTTAATTCACCCCTCCACTTT,CASSPGDLNSPLHF
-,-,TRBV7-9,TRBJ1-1,TGTGCCAGCAGCTTAGCGTCGGGCCGTGAAGCTTTCTTT,CASSLASGREAFF
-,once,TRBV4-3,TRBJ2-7,TGCGCCAGCAGCCAGGCCGCTGGCTACGAGCAGTACTTC,CASSQAAGYEQYF
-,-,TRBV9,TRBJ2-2,TGTGCCAGCAGAGCCGGGGTTTACACCGGGGAGCTGTTTTTT,CASRAGVYTGELFF
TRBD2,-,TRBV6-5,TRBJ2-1,TGTGCCAGCACCCCGGGGGGACTCGTCGGGCAGTTCTTC,CASTPGGLVGQFF
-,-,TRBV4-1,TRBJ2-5,TGCGCCAGCAGCCAAGAGACGGGCAGGGAGGCCCAGTACTTC,CASSQETGREAQYF
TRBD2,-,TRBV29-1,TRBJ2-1,TGCAGCGTTTCTTATCGGGTGGAACTAGCGGGATCGCACAACTACAATGAGCAGTTCTTC,CSVSYRVELAGSHNYNEQFF
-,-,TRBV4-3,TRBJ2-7,TGCGCCAGCAGCCCAACGACAGCTTACGAGCAGTACTTC,CASSPTTAYEQYF
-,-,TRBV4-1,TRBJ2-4,TGCGCCAGCAGCCAAGTGGCAGGGAACATTCAGTACTTC,CASSQVAGNIQYF
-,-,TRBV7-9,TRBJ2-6,TGTGCCAGCAGCTTAAGGGGGAGGTGGGCCAACGTCCTGACTTTC,CASSLRGRWANVLTF
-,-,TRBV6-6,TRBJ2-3,TGTGCCAGCAGACAGGCAGATACGCAGTATTTT,CASRQADTQYF
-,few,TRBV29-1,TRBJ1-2,TGCAGCGTTGACGGGGGAGATATAGGTGGCTACACCTTC,CSVDGGDIGGYTF
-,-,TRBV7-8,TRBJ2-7,TGTGCCAGCAGCTTAGAGTTCAGTTTTACCCATGGCTCCTACGAGCAGTACTTC,CASSLEFSFTHGSYEQYF
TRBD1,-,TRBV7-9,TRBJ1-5,TGTGCCAGCAGCCAAGAGACAGGGACTCAGCCCCAGCATTTT,CASSQETGTQPQHF
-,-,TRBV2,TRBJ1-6,TGTGCCAGCAGTGAAGCCCTCGGTTCACCCCTCCACTTT,CASSEALGSPLHF
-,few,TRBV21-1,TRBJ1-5,TGTGCCAGCAGCAAAAGGGGGCCCCCGAGGCAGCCCCAGCATTTT,CASSKRGPPRQPQHF
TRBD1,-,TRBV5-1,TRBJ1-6,TGCGCCAGCAGCCCCGAGGCAGGGGGTAATTCACCCCTCCACTTT,CASSPEAGGNSPLHF
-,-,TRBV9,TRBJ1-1,TGTGCCAGCAGCGGCGGGAATCGGGGGCTGACCACTGAAGCTTTCTTT,CASSGGNRGLTTEAFF
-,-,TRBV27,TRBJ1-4,TGTGCCAGCACCGCTTTGGAGGGTAATGAAAAACTGTTTTTT,CASTALEGNEKLFF
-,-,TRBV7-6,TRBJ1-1,TGTGCCAGCAGCTATGGGGAGTCGGGGTCGGGCACTGAAGCTTTCTTT,CASSYGESGSGTEAFF
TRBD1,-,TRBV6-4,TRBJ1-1,TGTGCCAGCAGTGGGACAGGGGACACTGAAGCTTTCTTT,CASSGTGDTEAFF
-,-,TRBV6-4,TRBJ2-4,TGTGCCAGCAGTGACTCGATGGGGAAACTGTACTTC,CASSDSMGKLYF
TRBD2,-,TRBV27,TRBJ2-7,TGTGCCAGCAGCGGAGTTCTGGGACTAGCGTTAGAGCAGTACTTC,CASSGVLGLALEQYF
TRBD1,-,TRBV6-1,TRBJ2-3,TGTGCCAGCAGTGGGGGGACAGGGGGCGCTTCAGATACGCAGTATTTT,CASSGGTGGASDTQYF
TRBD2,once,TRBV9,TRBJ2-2,TGTGCCAGCAGCGAGCTCCCTAGCGGGGGGTACACCGGGGAGCTGTTTTTT,CASSELPSGGYTGELFF
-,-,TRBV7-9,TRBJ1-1,TGTGCCAGCAGCTCGTCCGACGGCCACACTGAAGCTTTCTTT,CASSSSDGHTEAFF
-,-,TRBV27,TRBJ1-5,TGTGCCAGCAGTTTAGGGCAGAGCGGTCAGCCCCAGCATTTT,CASSLGQSGQPQHF
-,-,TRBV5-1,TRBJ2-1,TGCGCCAGCAGCTTGGATGGATTACGGGGCGATGAGCAGTTCTTC,CASSLDGLRGDEQFF
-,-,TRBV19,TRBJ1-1,TGTGCCAGTAGTATGGACGGTGAGAGCACTGAAGCTTTCTTT,CASSMDGESTEAFF
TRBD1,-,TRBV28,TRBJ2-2,TGTGCCAGCAACCCAGACAGGGTAACCGGGGAGCTGTTTTTT,CASNPDRVTGELFF
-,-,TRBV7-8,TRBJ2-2,TGTGCCAGCAGCCTATTTGAGGGGAGCACCGGGGAGCTGTTTTTT,CASSLFEGSTGELFF